Listed below are T cell receptor beta chains from one sample, sequenced in a study of T cell repertoires in cytomegalovirus infection. TCRdb called the reads again in MiXCR, with one record for every CDR3 protein. The repertoire holds 160,000 or so distinct CDR3 sequences, over 15% seen once, with roughly 20% in the top ten. The sequenced sample was CD8+ T cells from PBMCs. These receptors originate from a human donor in good health (CMV status not recorded). Some clones in this sample may be carry-over from other donors' samples. Each CDR3 is given with its conserved first and last residue. The D gene is left open where the match is weak. Clone sizes are given selectively: once, few, many, or a class where the clone is expanded.

d_gene,v_gene,abundance,j_gene,CDR3nt,CDR3aa
TRBD2,TRBV12-3/TRBV12-4,.,TRBJ2-3,TGTGCCAGCAGTAGGGACTATGCGGTGGATACGCAGTATTTT,CASSRDYAVDTQYF
TRBD1,TRBV29-1,few,TRBJ1-1,TGCAGCGTAGACTTGACAGGGACGATGAACACTGAAGCTTTCTTT,CSVDLTGTMNTEAFF
.,TRBV7-8,few,TRBJ2-3,TGTGCCAGCAGCACTCGCACTAGTCGTGGAGGAGATACGCAGTATTTT,CASSTRTSRGGDTQYF
.,TRBV20-1,few,TRBJ2-1,TGCAGTGCTAGCGGGGGGCCCTACAATGAGCAGTTCTTC,CSASGGPYNEQFF
TRBD2,TRBV20-1,.,TRBJ2-1,TGCAGTGCTAGAGAATCGGCTAGCGGGAGTTATAGGGTCGATGAGCAGTTCTTC,CSARESASGSYRVDEQFF
TRBD2,TRBV29-1,few,TRBJ2-7,TGCAGCGTTGGCAGCGGGAGCTCCTACGAGCAGTACTTC,CSVGSGSSYEQYF
TRBD1,TRBV25-1,.,TRBJ2-2,TGTGCCAGCACTCCAGGGGGTATGATCGCCGGGGAGCTGTTTTTT,CASTPGGMIAGELFF
TRBD2,TRBV12-3/TRBV12-4,.,TRBJ2-1,TGTGCCAGCAGTTCGCCGACTAGCGGGAGGGGCCACAATGAGCAGTTCTTC,CASSSPTSGRGHNEQFF
.,TRBV7-8,few,TRBJ1-2,TGTGCCAGCAGCCCCCACGACAGAGAACATTATGGCTACACCTTC,CASSPHDREHYGYTF
TRBD1,TRBV28,few,TRBJ2-1,TGTGCCAGCAGTTCAGACAGGGGGAACACCTACAATGAGCAGTTCTTC,CASSSDRGNTYNEQFF
.,TRBV9,few,TRBJ2-7,TGTGCCAGCAGCGTAACCGGGACGGACTCCTACGAGCAGTACTTC,CASSVTGTDSYEQYF
.,TRBV29-1,few,TRBJ2-7,TGCAGCGTTGAAGATACCGTTCAGGGATGGAGGGAGTACTTC,CSVEDTVQGWREYF
.,TRBV7-3,few,TRBJ2-1,TGTGCCAGCAGCACTCTCAGGGGAGGGCCTAATGAGCAGTTCTTC,CASSTLRGGPNEQFF
.,TRBV3-1,few,TRBJ2-1,TGTGCCAGCAGCCGCTCCTACAATGAGCAGTTCTTC,CASSRSYNEQFF
TRBD1,TRBV20-1,few,TRBJ2-7,TGCAGTGCTTTGGACAGGAATATCTCCTACGAGCAGTACTTC,CSALDRNISYEQYF
TRBD2,TRBV20-1,few,TRBJ2-1,TGCAGTGCTAGAGATCCTAGTGGACAAAGCGGGAGGGGTAAGCAGTTCTTC,CSARDPSGQSGRGKQFF
.,TRBV10-2,.,TRBJ1-2,TGCGCCAGCAGTGAGAGGGGGACATCGAATGGCTACACCTTC,CASSERGTSNGYTF
TRBD1,TRBV7-9,.,TRBJ2-4,TGTGCCAGCAGCCCCCGACAGGGCGTAGCCAAAAACATTCAGTACTTC,CASSPRQGVAKNIQYF
TRBD2,TRBV28,.,TRBJ2-1,TGTGCCAGCAGAGGACTAGCGGGAAGGGATGAGCAGTTCTTC,CASRGLAGRDEQFF
.,TRBV10-3,.,TRBJ2-7,TGTGCCATCAGTGAGTCCGGTCCCACTAGCAGTTCCTACGAGCAGTACTTC,CAISESGPTSSSYEQYF
TRBD1,TRBV29-1,.,TRBJ1-2,TGCAGCGTTCGGACAGGAATAAACTATGGCTACACCTTC,CSVRTGINYGYTF
.,TRBV19,.,TRBJ1-6,TGTGCCAGTAGCCGTTTGGGCTATAATTCACCCCTCCACTTT,CASSRLGYNSPLHF
TRBD1,TRBV6-5,.,TRBJ1-2,TGTGCCAGCAGTTACTCGGGGACAGGGATCATCAACTATGGCTACACCTTC,CASSYSGTGIINYGYTF
TRBD1,TRBV11-2,.,TRBJ1-2,TGTGCCAGCAGGTCTACAGGGGAGGACGGCTACACCTTC,CASRSTGEDGYTF
.,TRBV29-1,few,TRBJ2-7,TGCAGCGTTGAGGCGGGCTCCTACGAGCAGTACTTC,CSVEAGSYEQYF
TRBD1,TRBV12-3/TRBV12-4,few,TRBJ1-1,TGTGCCAGCAGTACCCGACAGGGTCTGAACACTGAAGCTTTCTTT,CASSTRQGLNTEAFF
.,TRBV11-1,.,TRBJ2-1,TGTGCCAGCAGCTTAAATCCAGGGGTCGACAATGAGCAGTTCTTC,CASSLNPGVDNEQFF
TRBD2,TRBV27,few,TRBJ2-1,TGTGCCAGCAGTTTGATAGCGGGGGGACTGTACAATGAGCAGTTCTTC,CASSLIAGGLYNEQFF
.,TRBV6-5,.,TRBJ2-1,TGTGCCAGCAGTTACTCGAGCGCCAATGAGCAGTTCTTC,CASSYSSANEQFF
TRBD1,TRBV6-2/TRBV6-3,.,TRBJ2-7,TGTGCCAGCAAAAGGATTGGTGGAGAGACAGGGAGCTTCCCCTACGAGCAGTACTTC,CASKRIGGETGSFPYEQYF
TRBD2,TRBV2,.,TRBJ2-6,TGTGCCAGCAGGCCACGTCTAGCGGGACTTTCTGGGGCCAACGTCCTGACTTTC,CASRPRLAGLSGANVLTF
.,TRBV6-2/TRBV6-3,few,TRBJ2-4,TGTGCCAGCCGTCCAGGGCGGCTTGTCCCGAGCCGGAACATTCAGTACTTC,CASRPGRLVPSRNIQYF
.,TRBV6-2/TRBV6-3,few,TRBJ1-5,TGTGCCAGCAGTTATATCGCACAGGGCCAGCCCCAGCATTTT,CASSYIAQGQPQHF
.,TRBV29-1,few,TRBJ2-1,TGCAGCGTGATAATCCCCGGTTTTTGGCATGAGCAGTTCTTC,CSVIIPGFWHEQFF
TRBD2,TRBV7-2,few,TRBJ2-3,TGTGCCAGCAGCGGAGGACTAGCGGGGGGCAGGGATACGCAGTATTTT,CASSGGLAGGRDTQYF
TRBD2,TRBV28,.,TRBJ2-4,TGTGCCAGCAGTCTACTCCCGGGGGGACTAGCAGGAAACATTCAGTACTTC,CASSLLPGGLAGNIQYF
.,TRBV11-2,.,TRBJ2-1,TGTGCCAGCAGCCCCAGTCGGGCGGGGTGGGAGCAGTTCTTC,CASSPSRAGWEQFF
.,TRBV7-9,few,TRBJ1-1,TGTGCCAGCAGCTCAGCGGTAATGAACACTGAAGCTTTCTTT,CASSSAVMNTEAFF
.,TRBV7-9,.,TRBJ2-1,TGTGCCAGCAGCCTGGAGACCGGGGAATGGGGCCCCTACAATGAGCAGTTCTTC,CASSLETGEWGPYNEQFF
.,TRBV6-1,few,TRBJ2-3,TGTGCCAGCAGTCTCCAGGGACTTCCCACAGATACGCAGTATTTT,CASSLQGLPTDTQYF
.,TRBV7-2,many,TRBJ1-6,TGTGCCAGCAGCGACCGGCTACAGGGTTCACCCCTCCACTTT,CASSDRLQGSPLHF